Listed here are 14 T cell receptor beta chains from one sample, sequenced in a study of memory CD4+ T cells and cytomegalovirus serostatus. The sort gate was single viable CD3+CD4+CD8-CD45RO+ cells for memory CD4+ T cells. Clones were read by immunoSEQ multiplex PCR, and TCRdb kept only the in-frame ones, dropping some. The table records approximately 70,000 clones, 70% to 80% of them present only once. The sample was memory CD4+ T cells from blood. These receptors were obtained from an adult in good health and CMV-seropositive.

Regarding this clone: At one end the junction does not follow the germline gene, possibly because of a read error. The chain has TRBV19 and TRBJ2-7; D uncertain. The CDR3 loop spans 10 amino acids. Looked up from germline, CDR1 is LNHDA and CDR2 is SQIVND (reference sequence). CDR3 DNA sequence: TGTGCCAGCAGTATCCACGAGCAGTACTTC. As protein: CASSIHEQYF.

The chain combines TRBV4-1 with TRBJ2-1, with 9 bases fitting TRBD2. J was trimmed by 2 bases and V by 0 bases; bases with no gene match: 5. This CDR3 is 17 amino acids long. CDR1 and CDR2 from the germline V gene are MGHRA and YSYEKL. The CDR3 DNA reads TGCGCCAGCAGCCAAGATCGCGGCGGGGGGGCCTACAATGAGCAGTTCTTC. As protein: CASSQDRGGGAYNEQFF.

The V gene is TRBV6-5, the J gene TRBJ2-7, with D unclear. Germline values: CDR1 MNHEY, CDR2 SVGAGI. The CDR3 consists of 15 residues. Between the trimmed V and J ends, which lost 6 bases and 3 bases, there was a span of 18 bases. For the CDR3, the DNA is TGTGCCAGCAGCCTCAGTAAGGACCCCTTCTACGAGCAGTACTTC. Its protein product is CASSLSKDPFYEQYF.

The V gene is TRBV7-9, the J gene TRBJ2-7; D is perhaps TRBD2 (5 bases). Per germline, CDR1 SEHNR and CDR2 FQNEAQ (reference sequence). The CDR3 is 16 amino acids. V lost 5 bases and J lost 1, with 18 bases in between. This CDR3 reads CASSPRGLAQSYEQYF. CDR3 DNA sequence: TGTGCCAGCAGCCCTAGAGGGCTAGCCCAATCCTACGAGCAGTACTTC.

This chain joins TRBV5-6 and TRBJ2-1; 12 bases align to TRBD2. The germline V gene encodes CDR1 SGHDT and CDR2 YYEEEE. The CDR3 length is 14 residues. The V segment lost 0 bases and the J segment 10 bases; nucleotides outside the gene matches: 2. The CDR3 protein is CASSLGLAGDEQFF. The CDR3, as DNA: TGTGCCAGCAGCTTGGGACTAGCGGGAGACGAGCAGTTCTTC.

The chain employs TRBV5-1 and TRBJ2-3, with 7 bases fitting TRBD1. Germline V gene lookup returns CDR1 SGHRS and CDR2 YFSETQ. The CDR3 totals 15 residues. V shed 8 bases and J 6 bases; nucleotides not matched to a gene: 15. The CDR3 here is CASKGGQSSADTQYF. The DNA for the CDR3 is TGCGCCAGTAAAGGGGGACAGAGTTCTGCGGATACGCAGTATTTT.

This clone was seen a handful of times. This chain uses TRBV11-2 with TRBJ1-2, with D possibly being TRBD1 (5 bases). The CDR3 contains 15 residues. Germline lookup yields CDR1 SGHAT and CDR2 FQNNGV. Trimming left V 0 bases short and J 0 bases short, with 8 bases between. The CDR3 DNA follows: TGTGCCAGCAGCTTAGATGGGGGAACTAACTATGGCTACACCTTC. Translated: CASSLDGGTNYGYTF. Drawing the rest from reference TRBV11-2 and TRBJ1-2, the complete variable domain is EAGVAQSPRYKIIEKRQSVAFWCNPISGHATLYWYQQILGQGPKLLIQFQNNGVVDDSQLPKDRFSAERLKGVDSTLKIQPAKLEDSAVYLCASSLDGGTNYGYTFGSGTRLTVV.

The V gene is TRBV7-8, the J gene TRBJ2-3; 9 bases map to TRBD2. The CDR3 has 17 residues. V lost 5 bases to trimming and J lost 1 base; unmatched junction nucleotides: 10. Germline-derived CDR1 and CDR2 are SGHVS and FQNEAQ. This CDR3 is CASSPEVGGGGTDTQYF. For the CDR3, the DNA is TGTGCCAGCAGCCCAGAAGTCGGCGGGGGGGGCACAGATACGCAGTATTTT.

V and J are TRBV4-2 and TRBJ2-1; 13 bases are shared with TRBD2. Unmatched junction bases numbered 8, after V lost 3 bases and J lost 9 bases. The CDR3 sequence is 16 residues long. CDR1 and CDR2 from the germline V gene are LGHNA and YNFKEQ. In DNA, the CDR3 is TGTGCCAGCAGCCATCCCGGGACTAGCGGGAAGGGTGAGCAGTTCTTC. Translation: CASSHPGTSGKGEQFF.

The chain links TRBV27 to TRBJ1-1; maybe TRBD1 (6 bases). V lost 3 bases and J 4 bases, leaving 15 bases between the germline ends. The CDR3 consists of 15 residues. Germline CDR1 reads MNHEY; CDR2 reads SMNVEV (reference sequence). The CDR3 spells CASSFRGRGPTEAFF. The DNA of the CDR3 is TGTGCCAGCAGTTTTCGGGGCAGGGGCCCCACTGAAGCTTTCTTT.

V is TRBV11-3 and J is TRBJ2-7; D gene uncertain. This CDR3 is 13 amino acids long. The germline CDR1 and CDR2 sequences are SGHNT and YENEEA. V was pared by 1 base and J by 0 bases, with 4 bases between. CDR3 bases: TGTGCCAGCAGCTTAGGGGGCTCCTACGAGCAGTACTTC. This sequence encodes CASSLGGSYEQYF.

V usage is TRBV5-1 and J usage is TRBJ1-1; D possibly corresponds to TRBD1 (5 bases). V dropped 4 bases and J dropped 3 bases, with 10 bases sitting between them. The CDR3 has 13 amino acids. Germline-derived CDR1 and CDR2 are SGHRS and YFSETQ. CDR3 sequence (DNA): TGCGCCAGCAGCCAGACAGTTGACACTGAAGCTTTCTTT. Translating it yields CASSQTVDTEAFF.

The rearrangement joins TRBV11-2 to TRBJ2-1, with 12 bases aligning to TRBD2. Germline V gives CDR1 SGHAT, CDR2 FQNNGV. The CDR3 has 15 residues. V lost 6 bases, J lost 8 bases, and 8 bases stayed unmatched. The CDR3 DNA reads TGTGCCAGCAGTCCTAGCGGGAGGGTATTAGATGAGCAGTTCTTC. Amino acids: CASSPSGRVLDEQFF. The complete variable domain, with remaining parts taken from reference TRBV11-2 and TRBJ2-1, reads EAGVAQSPRYKIIEKRQSVAFWCNPISGHATLYWYQQILGQGPKLLIQFQNNGVVDDSQLPKDRFSAERLKGVDSTLKIQPAKLEDSAVYLCASSPSGRVLDEQFFGPGTRLTVL.

The rearrangement uses TRBV19 and TRBJ2-6; 8 bases match TRBD1. This CDR3 has 17 amino acids. Germline-derived CDR1 and CDR2 are LNHDA and SQIVND (reference sequence). The V segment lost 6 bases and the J segment 1 base; nucleotides outside the gene matches: 8. In DNA form, the CDR3 reads TGTGCCAGTAGGAAAGGACAGGGATGGTCTGGGGCCAACGTCCTGACTTTC. This gives the protein CASRKGQGWSGANVLTF.